This T cell receptor beta chain originates from a study of blood T cell repertoires in COVID-19. Looking at the study overall: T cells, B-cell-depleted T cells, or PBMCs supplied cDNA or gDNA.

Germline V gene data show CDR1 as SQVTM and CDR2 as ANQGSEA. The CDR3 has 14 amino acids. Trimming cost V 6 bases and J 7 bases, with 18 bases left between them. Authors' data handling: Reference gene primer amplification in the assay estimated nucleated cell counts. The assay was immunoSEQ multiplex PCR, and TCRdb's table has in-frame clones only and misses some. D and trimming were read from the DNA, whereas the V and J calls and clone size are those reported in that table. Of roughly 60,000 clones in the sample, roughly 77% were seen once. This TCR was sampled from an older man with acute or convalescent COVID-19. Sequencing input: peripheral blood. The gene calls are TRBV29-1 and TRBJ2-2; D is possibly TRBD1 (8 bases). CDR3 protein: CSVSRTGRDGELFF. DNA of the CDR3: TGCAGCGTCTCCAGGACAGGGAGGGACGGGGAGCTGTTTTTT.